The 10 T cell receptor beta chains in this list originate from one sample, sequenced in a study of technical replicates of blood from a few donors. Profiled with immunoSEQ multiplex PCR; TCRdb holds only in-frame clones, not every one. The sample shows 83,000 or so clones, around nine tenths of them seen only once. Sequencing was done on a sample of T cells isolated from PBMCs. These receptors originate from a human donor in good health.

The gene calls are TRBV10-2 and TRBJ2-2; 7 nucleotides line up with TRBD2. CDR3 length: 15 amino acids. CDR1 is WSHSY and CDR2 is SAAADI in the germline V gene. V gave up 8 bases and J gave up 2 bases; unmatched junction bases: 8. CDR3 sequence reads: CASRTSDFNTGELFF. The CDR3 coding sequence is TGCGCCAGCCGCACTAGCGACTTCAACACCGGGGAGCTGTTTTTT.

The V gene is TRBV25-1, the J gene TRBJ1-1, with D possibly being TRBD1 (5 bases). CDR1 MGHDK and CDR2 SYGVNS come from the germline V gene. The CDR3 loop spans 17 amino acids. V shed 1 base and J shed 10 bases, with 25 bases lying between them. The CDR3 sequence is CASSESLRPGRSGGAFF. The CDR3 coding sequence is TGTGCCAGCAGTGAATCCCTACGGCCTGGGAGGAGTGGGGGAGCTTTCTTT.

V is TRBV4-1 and J is TRBJ2-2; TRBD1 might be the D (6 bases). This CDR3 is 18 amino acids long. In germline, CDR1 is MGHRA, CDR2 YSYEKL. The V end was cut by 6 bases, the J end by 5 bases, with 25 bases between. The CDR3 sequence: CASSPSPLLQGGTGELFF. Written as DNA, the CDR3 is TGCGCCAGCAGTCCATCCCCTCTTCTACAGGGTGGGACCGGGGAGCTGTTTTTT.

The gene calls are TRBV9 and TRBJ1-2; the D gene is possibly TRBD1 (6 bases). Per the germline V gene, CDR1 is SGDLS and CDR2 is YYNGEE. V gave up 0 bases and J gave up 2 bases, with 14 bases separating them. This CDR3 is 16 amino acids long. CDR3 in DNA: TGTGCCAGCAGCGTAGCTAGGGGGAAGCTCAACTATGGCTACACCTTC. Protein product: CASSVARGKLNYGYTF.

The chain carries TRBV5-1 and TRBJ2-1; D gene unclear. The germline V gene encodes CDR1 SGHRS and CDR2 YFSETQ. The ends were cut back, 3 bases at V and 6 bases at J, with 4 bases in the middle. This CDR3 region has 11 residues. CDR3 residues: CASSSLNEQFF. The CDR3 coding sequence is TGCGCCAGCAGCTCCCTCAATGAGCAGTTCTTC.

The chain has TRBV5-4 and TRBJ2-7; TRBD1 is a possible D gene (5 bases). CDR3 length: 12 residues. Germline-derived CDR1 and CDR2 are SGHNT and YYREEE (reference sequence). Trimming removed 3 bases from V and 5 bases from J, with 9 bases in between. CDR3 sequence reads: CASSSAGNEQYF. The CDR3 DNA reads as TGTGCCAGCAGCTCAGCAGGGAACGAGCAGTACTTC.

The gene calls are TRBV5-4 and TRBJ1-2, with D possibly being TRBD1 (5 bases). Germline V lookup: CDR1 SGHNT, CDR2 YYREEE (reference sequence). The CDR3 runs to 17 residues. Trimming removed 0 bases from V and 6 bases from J, with 21 bases in between. The CDR3 loop is CASSLGITLQDQDGYTF. DNA of the CDR3: TGTGCCAGCAGCTTGGGAATAACCTTACAGGATCAGGATGGCTACACCTTC.

V is TRBV19 and J is TRBJ2-2, with unresolved D. Trimming shortened V by 1 base and J by 1 base, and 4 bases separated the two germline ends. CDR1 and CDR2 from the germline V gene are LNHDA and SQIVND (reference sequence). The CDR3 runs 14 residues. The CDR3 spells CASSIGLNTGELFF. CDR3 in DNA: TGTGCCAGTAGTATAGGACTGAACACCGGGGAGCTGTTTTTT. The whole variable domain, remainder taken from reference TRBV19 and TRBJ2-2, is DGGITQSPKYLFRKEGQNVTLSCEQNLNHDAMYWYRQDPGQGLRLIYYSQIVNDFQKGDIAEGYSVSREKKESFPLTVTSAQKNPTAFYLCASSIGLNTGELFFGEGSRLTVL.

The V and J genes are TRBV5-1 and TRBJ2-2; maybe TRBD1 (5 bases). The CDR3 covers 14 residues. The germline V and J ends were trimmed by 4 bases and 5 bases, with 12 bases remaining between them. CDR1 is SGHRS and CDR2 is YFSETQ in the germline V gene. For the CDR3, the DNA is TGCGCCAGCAGCGGGGCCGAACTAACCGGGGAGCTGTTTTTT. Protein sequence: CASSGAELTGELFF.

The CDR3 reads CASSFGTVKNEQFF. The CDR3 DNA is TGTGCCAGCAGTTTCGGGACAGTGAAGAATGAGCAGTTCTTC. The chain is built from TRBV27 and TRBJ2-1, with 7 bases that match TRBD1. Unmatched junction bases numbered 6, after V lost 3 bases and J lost 7 bases. Germline CDR1 reads MNHEY; CDR2 reads SMNVEV (reference sequence). The CDR3 is 14 amino acids.